The 9 T cell receptor beta chains given below trace back to one sample, sequenced in a study of T cells after somatic rescue of genetic block. Data came from immunoSEQ multiplex PCR; TCRdb stores just in-frame clones and leaves some out. Counted here are tens of thousands of clones, about 90% occurring once; the ten biggest clones make up around 1.6%. What was sequenced was peripheral blood mononuclear cells (PBMCs). The receptor source for this set is a woman under 30.

The chain has TRBV7-9 and TRBJ1-5, with D possibly being TRBD1 (5 bases). V lost 3 bases, J lost 4 bases, and 7 bases lay in between. The germline CDR1 and CDR2 sequences are SEHNR and FQNEAQ (reference sequence). The CDR3 spans 13 residues. This CDR3 reads CASSLGQNQPQHF. The CDR3 DNA sequence: TGTGCCAGCAGCTTGGGGCAGAATCAGCCCCAGCATTTT.

This clone was picked up a small number of times. The J gene is TRBJ1-3, the V gene TRBV5-8; perhaps TRBD1 as D (5 bases). The V end lost 2 bases, the J end lost 4 bases, and 13 bases lay between the germline ends. The CDR3 extends over 15 amino acids. Germline CDR1 SGHTS, CDR2 YDEGEE. DNA for the CDR3: TGTGCCAGCAGCTTATCTAAGGGGCCAGGAAACACCATATATTTT. It yields the protein CASSLSKGPGNTIYF.

The chain uses TRBV5-4 and TRBJ2-1; D gene unclear. The CDR3 has 13 amino acids. Germline V lookup: CDR1 SGHNT, CDR2 YYREEE (reference sequence). Trimming removed 0 bases at V and 10 bases at J, with 11 bases between. DNA of the CDR3: TGTGCCAGCAGCTTGGCCGGCTCATGGGAGCAGTTCTTC. Protein sequence: CASSLAGSWEQFF.

This rearrangement joins TRBV18 to TRBJ1-5, with a possible D match to TRBD1 (5 bases). Trimming removed 6 bases at V and 4 bases at J, with 16 bases between. CDR3 length: 15 residues. From germline, CDR1 is KGHSH and CDR2 LQKENI. The CDR3 here is CASSVGEYGNQPQHF. The CDR3 region has the DNA TGTGCCAGCTCCGTGGGGGAATATGGTAATCAGCCCCAGCATTTT.

The rearrangement links TRBV28 to TRBJ1-1, with a weak D call TRBD1 (6 bases). Germline V gene data show CDR1 as MDHEN and CDR2 as SYDVKM. V lost 8 bases to trimming and J lost 4 bases, with 20 bases between them. This CDR3 has 15 amino acids. The CDR3: CASGIPPKGGTEAFF. Here the CDR3 DNA reads TGTGCCAGCGGAATCCCTCCCAAGGGGGGCACTGAAGCTTTCTTT.

The chain couples TRBV4-3 to TRBJ2-7; D could derive from TRBD1 or TRBD2 (5 bases each). Per germline, CDR1 LGHNA and CDR2 YSLEER. This CDR3 spans 13 amino acids. The V end lost 0 bases, the J end lost 9 bases, and 12 bases lay between the germline ends. CDR3 in amino acids: CASSQEPGLGQYF. CDR3 nucleotides: TGCGCCAGCAGCCAAGAGCCGGGGCTGGGGCAGTACTTC.

The chain combines TRBV5-4 with TRBJ2-7, with a possible D match to TRBD2 (5 bases). Germline V CDR1 and CDR2: SGHNT, YYREEE (reference sequence). The CDR3 has 13 residues. Trimming removed 5 bases at V and 1 base at J, with 10 bases between. DNA of the CDR3: TGTGCCAGCAGGGGTAGCGATTCCTACGAGCAGTACTTC. Translation: CASRGSDSYEQYF. Filled out from reference TRBV5-4 and TRBJ2-7, the complete variable domain reads ETGVTQSPTHLIKTRGQQVTLRCSSQSGHNTVSWYQQALGQGPQFIFQYYREEENGRGNFPPRFSGLQFPNYSSELNVNALELDDSALYLCASRGSDSYEQYFGPGTRLTVT.

The chain recombines TRBV4-3 with TRBJ2-7; D remains ambiguous. Germline values: CDR1 LGHNA, CDR2 YSLEER. The CDR3 loop spans 13 amino acids. Trimming took 1 base from V and 6 from J, leaving 10 bases between them. The CDR3 region is CASSQAPRGEQYF. The CDR3 DNA follows: TGCGCCAGCAGCCAAGCCCCACGTGGCGAGCAGTACTTC.

CDR3 amino acids: CASSPGGTTDTQYF. The CDR3 DNA is TGTGCCAGCAGCCCAGGCGGCACAACAGATACGCAGTATTTT. The genes are TRBV7-8 and TRBJ2-3; D is unresolved. The V gene lost 5 bases and the J gene lost 3 bases, with 12 bases spanning the gap. Germline CDR1 SGHVS, CDR2 FQNEAQ. The CDR3 extends over 14 amino acids.